Each of the 5 T cell receptor beta chains below was sequenced from the same sample in a study of T cell responses to AZD1222 COVID-19 vaccine. Method: immunoSEQ multiplex PCR; TCRdb's copy keeps in-frame clones and lacks some. The data show around 110,000 clones, around 88% seen once. This specimen was peripheral blood, taken on day 0 of AZD1222 vaccination. The receptor source for this set is an adult in good health.

This chain uses TRBV5-1 with TRBJ1-3; D not certain. In germline, CDR1 is SGHRS, CDR2 YFSETQ. The ends were cut back, 2 bases at V and 2 bases at J, with 11 bases in the middle. CDR3 length: 15 amino acids. The CDR3 bases are TGCGCCAGCAGCTTAGGCCCCAGGCCTGGAAACACCATATATTTT. Translation gives CASSLGPRPGNTIYF.

The chain uses TRBV19 and TRBJ2-5; 12 bases match TRBD2. The CDR3 length is 15 residues. After removal of 7 bases from V and 3 bases from J, the junction contained 6 bases not matched to a gene. The germline V gene has CDR1 LNHDA and CDR2 SQIVND (reference sequence). Written as DNA, the CDR3 is TGTGCCAGTATGGGCCTAGCGGGAGGGGAAGAGACCCAGTACTTC. Its translation is CASMGLAGGEETQYF.

V and J are TRBV28 and TRBJ1-2, with D tentatively TRBD1 (5 bases). The V gene lost 6 bases and the J gene lost 1 base, with 15 bases spanning the gap. Germline values: CDR1 MDHEN, CDR2 SYDVKM. The CDR3 extends over 15 amino acids. DNA for the CDR3: TGTGCCAGCAGCCCAGGGCAGCGGGGTAACTATGGCTACACCTTC. Protein: CASSPGQRGNYGYTF.

The chain carries TRBV7-2 and TRBJ1-3; no definite D call. Trimming cost V 3 bases and J 4 bases, with 10 bases left between them. This CDR3 comprises 14 residues. Germline lookup yields CDR1 SGHTA and CDR2 FQGNSA. DNA of the CDR3: TGTGCCAGCAGCTTCAAGGAACTCGGAAACACCATATATTTT. Translation gives CASSFKELGNTIYF.

This chain connects TRBV23-1 to TRBJ2-1; possibly TRBD1 for D (6 bases). TRBV23-1 is an ORF, and what it does is uncertain. The CDR3 is made up of 15 amino acids. Trimming shortened V by 3 bases and J by 10 bases, and 19 bases separated the two germline ends. CDR3 in amino acids: CASSHQLNRVGEQFF. Written as DNA, the CDR3 is TGCGCCAGCAGTCACCAACTGAACAGGGTTGGGGAGCAGTTCTTC.